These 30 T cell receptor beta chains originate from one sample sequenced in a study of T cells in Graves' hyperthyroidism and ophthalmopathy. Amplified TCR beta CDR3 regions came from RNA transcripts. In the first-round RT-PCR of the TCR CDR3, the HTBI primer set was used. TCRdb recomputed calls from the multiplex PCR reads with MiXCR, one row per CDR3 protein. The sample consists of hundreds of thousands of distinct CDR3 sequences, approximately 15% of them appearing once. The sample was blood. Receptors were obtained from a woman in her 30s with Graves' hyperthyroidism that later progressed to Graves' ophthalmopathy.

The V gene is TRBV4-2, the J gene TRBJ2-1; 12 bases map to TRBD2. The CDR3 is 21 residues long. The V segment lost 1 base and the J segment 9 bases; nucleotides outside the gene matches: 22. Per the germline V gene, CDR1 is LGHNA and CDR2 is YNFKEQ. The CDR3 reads CASSQGRRTSGTSAFASEQFF. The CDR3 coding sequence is TGTGCCAGCAGCCAAGGAAGGCGGACTAGCGGGACCTCTGCGTTTGCAAGTGAGCAGTTCTTC.

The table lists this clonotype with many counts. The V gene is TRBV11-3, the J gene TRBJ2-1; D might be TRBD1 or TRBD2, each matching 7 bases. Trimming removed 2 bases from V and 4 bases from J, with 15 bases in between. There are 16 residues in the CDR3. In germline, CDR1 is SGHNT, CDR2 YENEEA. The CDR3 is CASSLSGGGGYNEQFF. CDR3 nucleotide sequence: TGTGCCAGCAGCTTATCAGGGGGGGGGGGTTACAATGAGCAGTTCTTC.

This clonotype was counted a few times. CDR3 nucleotide sequence: TGCAGTGCTAGAGGACAGGGGGCTGGGGCAGATACGCAGTATTTT. This sequence encodes CSARGQGAGADTQYF. J is TRBJ2-3 and V is TRBV20-1; 10 positions agree with TRBD1. The CDR3 runs 15 residues. V shed 1 base and J 4 bases; nucleotides not matched to a gene: 5. Germline assignment: CDR1 DFQATT and CDR2 SNEGSKA (reference sequence).

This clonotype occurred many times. Here the CDR3 reads CASRQRNQPQHF. DNA for the CDR3: TGTGCCAGCAGGCAGAGAAATCAGCCCCAGCATTTT. V gene TRBV27 combines with J gene TRBJ1-5; D is unresolved. The CDR3 spans 12 residues. The V end was cut by 6 bases, the J end by 4 bases, with 7 bases between. Germline V lookup: CDR1 MNHEY, CDR2 SMNVEV (reference sequence).

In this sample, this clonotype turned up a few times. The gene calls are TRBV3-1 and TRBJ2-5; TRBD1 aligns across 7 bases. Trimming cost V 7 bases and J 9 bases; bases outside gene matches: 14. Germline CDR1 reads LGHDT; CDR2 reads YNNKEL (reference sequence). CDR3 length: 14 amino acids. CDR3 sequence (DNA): TGTGCCAGCACCTTCCTCCCACGACAGGGACCCCAGTACTTC. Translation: CASTFLPRQGPQYF.

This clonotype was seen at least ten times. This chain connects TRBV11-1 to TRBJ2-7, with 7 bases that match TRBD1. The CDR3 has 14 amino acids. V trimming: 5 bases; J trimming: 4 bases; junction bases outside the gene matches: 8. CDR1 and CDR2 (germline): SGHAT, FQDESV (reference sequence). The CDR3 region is CASSTGQVVYEQYF. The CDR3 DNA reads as TGTGCCAGCAGCACCGGACAGGTGGTTTACGAGCAGTACTTC.

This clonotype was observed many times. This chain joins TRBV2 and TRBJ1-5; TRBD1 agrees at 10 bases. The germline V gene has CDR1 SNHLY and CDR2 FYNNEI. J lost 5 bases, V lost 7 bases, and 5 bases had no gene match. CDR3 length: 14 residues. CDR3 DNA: TGTGCCAGCACCCTGGGGACAGGGGATCAGCCCCAGCATTTT. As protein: CASTLGTGDQPQHF.

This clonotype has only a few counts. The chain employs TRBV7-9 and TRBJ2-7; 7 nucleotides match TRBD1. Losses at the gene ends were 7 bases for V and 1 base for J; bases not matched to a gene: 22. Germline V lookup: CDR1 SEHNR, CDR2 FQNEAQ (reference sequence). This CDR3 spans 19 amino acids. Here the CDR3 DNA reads TGTGCCAGCATAGGGTTGGCCAGGGGGTTGAGGCTAGAATCCTACGAGCAGTACTTC. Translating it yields CASIGLARGLRLESYEQYF.

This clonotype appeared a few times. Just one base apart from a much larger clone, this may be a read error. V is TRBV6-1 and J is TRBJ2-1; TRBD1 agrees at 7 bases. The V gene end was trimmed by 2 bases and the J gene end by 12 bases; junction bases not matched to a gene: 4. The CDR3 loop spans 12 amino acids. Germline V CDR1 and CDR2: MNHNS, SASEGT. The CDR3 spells CASSEYRGGQFF. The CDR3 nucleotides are TGTGCCAGCAGTGAATACAGGGGTGGGCAGTTCTTC.

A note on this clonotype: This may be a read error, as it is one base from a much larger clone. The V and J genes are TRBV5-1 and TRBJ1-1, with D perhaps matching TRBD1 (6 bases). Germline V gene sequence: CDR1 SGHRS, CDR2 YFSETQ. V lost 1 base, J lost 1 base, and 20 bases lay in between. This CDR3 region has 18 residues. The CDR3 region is CASSLPGHGNSRNTEAFF. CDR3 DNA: TGCGCCAGCAGCTTGCCGGGACACGGGAATTCTAGGAACACTGAAGCTTTCTTT.

This CDR3 is CAISKGTGETDTQYF. CDR3 coding DNA: TGTGCCATCAGTAAAGGGACAGGGGAGACAGATACGCAGTATTTT. The chain couples TRBV10-3 to TRBJ2-3; 10 bases agree with TRBD1. With V trimmed by 5 bases and J by 3 bases, 5 bases remained unmatched. The germline CDR1 and CDR2 sequences are ENHRY and SYGVKD. CDR3 length equals 15 residues.

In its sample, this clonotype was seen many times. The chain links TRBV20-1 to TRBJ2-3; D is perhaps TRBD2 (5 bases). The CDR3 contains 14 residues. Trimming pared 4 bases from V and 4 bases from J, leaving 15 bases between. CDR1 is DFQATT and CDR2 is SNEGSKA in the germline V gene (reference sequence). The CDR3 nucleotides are TGCAGTGCTAATACTAGAGTCGTAGCAGATACGCAGTATTTT. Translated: CSANTRVVADTQYF.

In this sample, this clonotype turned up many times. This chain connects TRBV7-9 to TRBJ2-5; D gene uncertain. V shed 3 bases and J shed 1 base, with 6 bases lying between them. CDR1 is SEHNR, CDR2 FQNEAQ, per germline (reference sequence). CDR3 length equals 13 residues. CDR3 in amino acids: CASSFQPQETQYF. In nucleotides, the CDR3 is TGTGCCAGCAGCTTTCAGCCCCAAGAGACCCAGTACTTC.

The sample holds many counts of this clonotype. In DNA, the CDR3 is TGTGCCTGGAGTACAGGGGGACCTGAAGCTTTCTTT. It encodes CAWSTGGPEAFF. The V and J genes are TRBV30 and TRBJ1-1; 8 nucleotides line up with TRBD1. V gave up 2 bases and J gave up 6 bases; unmatched junction bases: 2. The CDR3 sequence is 12 residues long. The germline V gene has CDR1 GTSNPN and CDR2 SVGIG (reference sequence).

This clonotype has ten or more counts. Written as DNA, the CDR3 is TGTGCCAGCAGTCCCCGGGACAGGGTGGCAGAGACCCAGTACTTC. Translation gives CASSPRDRVAETQYF. The V and J genes are TRBV6-2 or TRBV6-3 and TRBJ2-5; 9 bases are a match to TRBD1. The CDR3 runs to 15 residues. The V and J ends lost 5 bases and 4 bases, in that order; junction bases with no gene match: 8. Germline V gene data show CDR1 as MNHEY and CDR2 as SVGEGT.

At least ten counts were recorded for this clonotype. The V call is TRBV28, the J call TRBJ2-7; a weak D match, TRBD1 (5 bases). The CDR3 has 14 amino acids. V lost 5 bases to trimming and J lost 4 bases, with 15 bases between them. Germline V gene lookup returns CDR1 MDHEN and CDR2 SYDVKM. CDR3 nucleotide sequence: TGTGCCAGCAGTCAGACAGTGCTTGGGTACGAGCAGTACTTC. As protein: CASSQTVLGYEQYF.

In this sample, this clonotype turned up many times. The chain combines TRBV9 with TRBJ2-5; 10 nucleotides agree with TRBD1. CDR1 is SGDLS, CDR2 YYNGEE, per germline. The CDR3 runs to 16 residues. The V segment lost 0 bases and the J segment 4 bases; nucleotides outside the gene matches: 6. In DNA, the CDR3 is TGTGCCAGCAGCGTAGGGACAGGGGGTTTTAGAGAGACCCAGTACTTC. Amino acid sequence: CASSVGTGGFRETQYF.

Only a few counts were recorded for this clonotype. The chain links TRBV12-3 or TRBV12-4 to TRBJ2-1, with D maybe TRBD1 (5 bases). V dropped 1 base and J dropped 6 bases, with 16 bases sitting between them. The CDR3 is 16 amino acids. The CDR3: CASSLDPGLGGNEQFF. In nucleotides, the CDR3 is TGTGCCAGCAGTTTAGATCCAGGGCTGGGCGGCAATGAGCAGTTCTTC.

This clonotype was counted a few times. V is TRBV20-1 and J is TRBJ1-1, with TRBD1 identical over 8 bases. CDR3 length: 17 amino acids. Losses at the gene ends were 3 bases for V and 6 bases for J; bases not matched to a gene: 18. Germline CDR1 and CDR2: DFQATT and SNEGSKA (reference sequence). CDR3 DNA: TGCAGTGCTAGGTCTCTTGCAGGGGGCCTGAACCTCGCTGAAGCTTTCTTT. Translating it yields CSARSLAGGLNLAEAFF.

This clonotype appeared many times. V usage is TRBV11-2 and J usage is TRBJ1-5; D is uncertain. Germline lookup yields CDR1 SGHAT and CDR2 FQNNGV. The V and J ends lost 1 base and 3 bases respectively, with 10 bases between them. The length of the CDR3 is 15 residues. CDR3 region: CASSLGHHLNQPQHF. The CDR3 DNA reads TGTGCCAGCAGCTTAGGACACCACCTCAATCAGCCCCAGCATTTT.

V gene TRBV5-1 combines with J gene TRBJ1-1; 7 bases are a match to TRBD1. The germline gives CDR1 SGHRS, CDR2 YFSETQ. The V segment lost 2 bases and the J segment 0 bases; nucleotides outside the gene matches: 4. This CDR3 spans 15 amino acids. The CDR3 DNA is TGCGCCAGCAGCTTCTACGGACAGGTGAACACTGAAGCTTTCTTT. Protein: CASSFYGQVNTEAFF.

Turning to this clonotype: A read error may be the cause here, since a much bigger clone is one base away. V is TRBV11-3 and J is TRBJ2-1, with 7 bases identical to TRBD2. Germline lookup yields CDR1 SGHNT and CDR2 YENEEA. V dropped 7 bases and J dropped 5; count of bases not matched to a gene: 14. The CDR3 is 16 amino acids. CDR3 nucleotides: TGTGCCAGCAATGGGCTAGCGGACCCTCAGGACAATGAGCAGTTCTTC. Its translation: CASNGLADPQDNEQFF.

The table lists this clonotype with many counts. CDR3 sequence (DNA): TGTGCCAGCAGCCAAGGAAACCCGACTAGCACAGATACGCAGTATTTT. Translation: CASSQGNPTSTDTQYF. This chain links TRBV3-1 with TRBJ2-3; D is uncertain. V dropped 1 base and J dropped 0 bases, with 11 bases sitting between them. The CDR3 loop spans 16 amino acids. The germline gives CDR1 LGHDT, CDR2 YNNKEL (reference sequence).

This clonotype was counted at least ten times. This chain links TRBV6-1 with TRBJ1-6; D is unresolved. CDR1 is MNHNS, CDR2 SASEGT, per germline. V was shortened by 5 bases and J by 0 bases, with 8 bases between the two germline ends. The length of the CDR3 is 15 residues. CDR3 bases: TGTGCCAGCAGTTACCGGGACTCCTATAATTCACCCCTCCACTTT. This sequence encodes CASSYRDSYNSPLHF.

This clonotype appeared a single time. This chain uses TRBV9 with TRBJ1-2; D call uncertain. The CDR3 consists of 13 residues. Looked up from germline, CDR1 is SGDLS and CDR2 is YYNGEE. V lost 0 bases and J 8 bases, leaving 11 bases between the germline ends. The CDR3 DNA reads TGTGCCAGCAGCGTAGGTCATGCGGGAGGCTACACCTTC. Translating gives CASSVGHAGGYTF.

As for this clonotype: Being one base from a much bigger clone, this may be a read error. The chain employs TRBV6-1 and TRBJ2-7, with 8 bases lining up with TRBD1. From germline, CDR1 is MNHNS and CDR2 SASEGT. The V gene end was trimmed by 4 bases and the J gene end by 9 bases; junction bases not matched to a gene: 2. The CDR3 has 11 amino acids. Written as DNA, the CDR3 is TGTGCCAGCAGTGGGACAGGGCGGCAGTACTTC. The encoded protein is CASSGTGRQYF.

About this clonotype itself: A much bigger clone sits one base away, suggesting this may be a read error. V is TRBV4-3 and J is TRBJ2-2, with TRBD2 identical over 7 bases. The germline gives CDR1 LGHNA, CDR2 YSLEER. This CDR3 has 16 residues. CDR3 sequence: CTSSQELTGGAGELFF. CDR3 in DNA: TGCACCAGCAGCCAAGAACTAACGGGGGGAGCGGGGGAGCTGTTTTTT.

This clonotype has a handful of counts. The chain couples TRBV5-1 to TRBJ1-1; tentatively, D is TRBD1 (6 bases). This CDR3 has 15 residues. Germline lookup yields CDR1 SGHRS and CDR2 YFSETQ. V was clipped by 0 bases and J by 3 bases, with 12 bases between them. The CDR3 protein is CASSLEEGEDTEAFF. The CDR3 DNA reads TGCGCCAGCAGCTTGGAGGAGGGGGAGGACACTGAAGCTTTCTTT.

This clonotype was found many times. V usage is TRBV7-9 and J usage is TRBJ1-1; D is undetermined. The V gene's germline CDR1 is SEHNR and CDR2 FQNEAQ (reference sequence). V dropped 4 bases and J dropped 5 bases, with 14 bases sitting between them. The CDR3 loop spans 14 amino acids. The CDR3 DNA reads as TGTGCCAGCAGCTCAAGCGGCCCGAGGACTGAAGCTTTCTTT. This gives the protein CASSSSGPRTEAFF.

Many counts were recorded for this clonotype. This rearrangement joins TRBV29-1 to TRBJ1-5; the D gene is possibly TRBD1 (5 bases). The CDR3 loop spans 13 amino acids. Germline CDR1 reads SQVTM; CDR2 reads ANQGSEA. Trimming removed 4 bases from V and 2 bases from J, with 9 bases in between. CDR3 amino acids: CSVGGGGNQPQHF. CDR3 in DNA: TGCAGCGTTGGTGGGGGAGGCAATCAGCCCCAGCATTTT. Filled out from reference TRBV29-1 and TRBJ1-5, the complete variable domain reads SAVISQKPSRDICQRGTSLTIQCQVDSQVTMMFWYRQQPGQSLTLIATANQGSEATYESGFVIDKFPISRPNLTFSTLTVSNMSPEDSSIYLCSVGGGGNQPQHFGDGTRLSIL.